Below are 5 T cell receptor beta chains sequenced from a single sample in a study of beta chain features in type 1 diabetes. Of the isolated RNA, all was reverse transcribed, and so the sequenced material was expressed TCRB transcripts. Sequenced by immunoSEQ multiplex PCR; TCRdb stores in-frame clones only, minus some. The repertoire has some 410,000 clones, 11% to 15% of them found once; the top ten carry roughly 0.035%. Sequencing used naive CD4+ T cells from blood. The receptors were sampled from a young man in good health.

This clone was seen more than once but under ten times. The J gene is TRBJ2-7, the V gene TRBV2, with TRBD1 identical over 9 bases. Germline V CDR1 and CDR2: SNHLY, FYNNEI. The CDR3 totals 13 residues. Unmatched junction bases numbered 2, after V lost 6 bases and J lost 2 bases. This chain's CDR3 is CASRGTGTYEQYF. The CDR3 nucleotides are TGTGCCAGCAGGGGGACAGGGACCTACGAGCAGTACTTC.

This clone was seen more than once but under ten times. The chain joins TRBV29-1 to TRBJ2-1; 11 bases are a match to TRBD2. The CDR3 loop spans 13 amino acids. Per germline, CDR1 SQVTM and CDR2 ANQGSEA. J gave up 7 bases and V 8 bases, and 7 bases lay outside the gene matches. This CDR3 is CSPIAGGRNEQFF. CDR3 sequence (DNA): TGCAGCCCCATAGCGGGAGGGCGGAATGAGCAGTTCTTC.

The chain employs TRBV6-6 and TRBJ2-7; D gene ambiguous. CDR3 length equals 14 residues. Germline V gene lookup returns CDR1 MNHNY and CDR2 SVGAGI (reference sequence). Trimming shortened V by 5 bases and J by 0 bases, and 11 bases separated the two germline ends. The CDR3 region is CASSPRTDSYEQYF. CDR3 DNA sequence: TGTGCCAGCAGTCCCCGGACGGACTCCTACGAGCAGTACTTC.

This CDR3 is CASSSLGQGAMEYV. The CDR3 DNA follows: TGTGCCAGCAGTTCGCTCGGACAGGGGGCTATGGAGTACGTC. The chain is built from TRBV28 and TRBJ2-7; 11 bases align to TRBD1. Trimming at V came to 4 bases and at J to 11 bases, leaving 10 bases not matched to a gene. CDR3 length equals 14 residues. The germline V gene encodes CDR1 MDHEN and CDR2 SYDVKM.

This chain links TRBV5-4 with TRBJ2-1, with 11 bases lining up with TRBD2. The germline CDR1 and CDR2 sequences are SGHNT and YYREEE (reference sequence). Unmatched junction bases numbered 10, after V lost 3 bases and J lost 8 bases. CDR3 length: 16 residues. In DNA form, the CDR3 reads TGTGCCAGCAGCTCCCTAACTAGCGGGAGTTTCTATGAGCAGTTCTTC. This encodes CASSSLTSGSFYEQFF.